This TCR beta chain derives from a study of cytomegalovirus exposure and HLA in healthy donors. PCR involved 60 Vbeta and 13 Jbeta primers. The data were produced by immunoSEQ multiplex PCR, yet TCRdb's version contains in-frame clones alone and is incomplete. The sample table includes about 140,000 clones. To note about this clone: Its specificity is unknown.

Germline V gene sequence: CDR1 MNHNY, CDR2 SVGAGI (reference sequence). The CDR3 spans 14 residues. V was cut by 5 bases and J by 6 bases, with 14 bases left in between. Study results and limitations: CMV serostatus alone was available as immune exposure information.

The TCR sequence derives from a middle-aged man in good health and CMV-seronegative. The chain joins TRBV6-6 to TRBJ1-5; possibly TRBD1 for D (5 bases). The sequencing sample was made of PBMCs. This chain's CDR3 is CASSLSGDGQPQHF. The CDR3 DNA reads TGTGCCAGCAGTCTCTCGGGGGACGGTCAGCCCCAGCATTTT.